This passage covers 4 T cell receptor beta chains from one sample sequenced in a study of cytomegalovirus exposure and HLA in healthy donors. PCR was performed using 60 Vbeta and 13 Jbeta primers. The assay was immunoSEQ multiplex PCR, and TCRdb's table has in-frame clones only and misses some. The sample shows about 110,000 clones, about 76% of them seen only once. Sequenced input: PBMCs. All receptors come from a young woman in good health and CMV-seronegative.

J is TRBJ2-1 and V is TRBV5-6; possibly TRBD2 for D (5 bases). CDR1 and CDR2 from the germline V gene are SGHDT and YYEEEE. Trimming removed 4 bases at V and 9 bases at J, with 20 bases between. The CDR3 is 15 amino acids. The CDR3 is CASSREDWRWSEQFF. Written as DNA, the CDR3 is TGTGCCAGCAGCCGAGAGGACTGGAGGTGGAGTGAGCAGTTCTTC.

The chain carries TRBV7-6 and TRBJ2-7; 9 bases match TRBD2. Germline V lookup: CDR1 SGHVS, CDR2 FNYEAQ. The CDR3 consists of 16 residues. Trimming cost V 1 base and J 3 bases; bases outside gene matches: 7. The CDR3 spells CASSLGASGVGYEQYF. The CDR3 DNA follows: TGTGCCAGCAGCTTAGGGGCTAGCGGGGTGGGCTACGAGCAGTACTTC. The full variable domain, completed using reference TRBV7-6 and TRBJ2-7, is GAGVSQSPRYKVTKRGQDVALRCDPISGHVSLYWYRQALGQGPEFLTYFNYEAQQDKSGLPNDRFSAERPEGSISTLTIQRTEQRDSAMYRCASSLGASGVGYEQYFGPGTRLTVT.

The chain uses TRBV6-5 and TRBJ2-7; tentative D call: TRBD1 (6 bases). This CDR3 is built from 15 residues. The V gene's germline CDR1 is MNHEY and CDR2 SVGAGI. V was pared by 5 bases and J by 2 bases, with 16 bases between. CDR3 sequence: CASSLRDIMPYEQYF. CDR3 nucleotide sequence: TGTGCCAGCAGTCTCCGGGACATAATGCCCTACGAGCAGTACTTC.

A single count supports this clone. The chain employs TRBV19 and TRBJ2-7, with 12 positions matching TRBD2. This CDR3 region has 16 residues. V dropped 6 bases and J dropped 5; count of bases not matched to a gene: 11. The germline gives CDR1 LNHDA, CDR2 SQIVND (reference sequence). Here the CDR3 reads CASSYLLTSGRNEQYF. In DNA, the CDR3 is TGTGCCAGTAGCTACCTCCTCACTAGCGGGAGGAACGAGCAGTACTTC.